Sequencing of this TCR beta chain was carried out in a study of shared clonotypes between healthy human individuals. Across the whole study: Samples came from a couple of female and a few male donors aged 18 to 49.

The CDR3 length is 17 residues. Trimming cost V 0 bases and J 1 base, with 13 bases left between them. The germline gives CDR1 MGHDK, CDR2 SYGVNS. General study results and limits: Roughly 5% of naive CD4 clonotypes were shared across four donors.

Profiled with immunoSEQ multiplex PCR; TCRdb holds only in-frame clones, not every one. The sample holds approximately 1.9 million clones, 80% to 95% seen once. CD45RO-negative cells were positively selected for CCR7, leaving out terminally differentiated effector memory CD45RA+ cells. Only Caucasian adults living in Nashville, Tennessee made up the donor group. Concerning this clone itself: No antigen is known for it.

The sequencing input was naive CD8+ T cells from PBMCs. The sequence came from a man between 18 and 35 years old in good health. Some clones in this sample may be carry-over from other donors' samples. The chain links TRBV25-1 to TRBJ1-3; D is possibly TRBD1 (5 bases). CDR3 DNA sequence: TGTGCCAGCAGTGAATATTCGGGACCGCAGTCTGGAAACACCATATATTTT. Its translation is CASSEYSGPQSGNTIYF.